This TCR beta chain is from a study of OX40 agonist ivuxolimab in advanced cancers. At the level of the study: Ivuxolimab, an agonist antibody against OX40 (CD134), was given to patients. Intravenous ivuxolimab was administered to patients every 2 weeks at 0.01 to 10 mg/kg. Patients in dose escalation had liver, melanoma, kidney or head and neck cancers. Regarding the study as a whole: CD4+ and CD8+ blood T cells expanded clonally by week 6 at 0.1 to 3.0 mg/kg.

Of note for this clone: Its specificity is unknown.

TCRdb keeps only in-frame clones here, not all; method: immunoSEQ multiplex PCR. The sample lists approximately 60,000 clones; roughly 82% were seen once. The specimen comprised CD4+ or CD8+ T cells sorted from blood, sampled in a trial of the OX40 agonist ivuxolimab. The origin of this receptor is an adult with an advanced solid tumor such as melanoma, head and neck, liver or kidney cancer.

Written as DNA, the CDR3 is TGTGCCACCAGCAGAGACCATGGACCAGAGGAAGCCCAGCATTTT. This gives the protein CATSRDHGPEEAQHF. V is TRBV15 and J is TRBJ1-5, with unresolved D. This CDR3 has 15 residues. Germline V CDR1 and CDR2: LNHNV, YYDKDF (reference sequence). Trimming shortened V by 0 bases and J by 11 bases, and 17 bases separated the two germline ends.